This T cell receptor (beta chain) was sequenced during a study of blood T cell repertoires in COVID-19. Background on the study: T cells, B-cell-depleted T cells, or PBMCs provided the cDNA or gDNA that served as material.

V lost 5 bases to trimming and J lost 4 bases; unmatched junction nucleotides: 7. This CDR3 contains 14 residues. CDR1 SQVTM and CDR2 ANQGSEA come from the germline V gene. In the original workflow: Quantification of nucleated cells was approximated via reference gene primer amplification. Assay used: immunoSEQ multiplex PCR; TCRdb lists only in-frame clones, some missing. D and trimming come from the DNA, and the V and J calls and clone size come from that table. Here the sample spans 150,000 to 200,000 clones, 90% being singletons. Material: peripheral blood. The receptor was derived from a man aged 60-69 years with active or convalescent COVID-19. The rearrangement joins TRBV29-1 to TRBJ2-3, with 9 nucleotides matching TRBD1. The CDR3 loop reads CSVPPGQGADTQYF. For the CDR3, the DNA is TGCAGCGTTCCCCCGGGACAGGGAGCAGATACGCAGTATTTT.